This T cell receptor (beta chain) was sequenced for a study of a mutant IDH1 vaccine in newly diagnosed glioma. Across the whole study: Treated patients were approximately 62% male, about 38% female, mean age roughly 39 years.

The V gene lost 4 bases and the J gene lost 5 bases, with 9 bases spanning the gap. This CDR3 has 14 residues. Germline CDR1 reads KGHSH; CDR2 reads LQKENI. In its sample, this clone was seen once. Antigen unknown. Sequencing used immunoSEQ multiplex PCR; TCRdb keeps in-frame clones, though not all of them. The repertoire consists of 73,000 or so clones, with almost 85% occurring once and the leading ten covering approximately 12%. Study-wide points: Seemingly, pseudoprogression had no relation to changes in the top peripheral T cell clonotypes.

Time point given: week 35, safety follow-up. Doses of 300 ug of mutant IDH1 20-mer peptide were given with topical imiquimod. Vaccination of patients was performed eight times, in weeks 1, 3, 5, 7, 11, 15, 19 and 23. The study enrolled donors with new WHO grade 3 or 4 IDH1-mutant, ATRX-lost astrocytomas. This sequence originates from a young man with glioma. This chain joins TRBV18 and TRBJ1-6; no reliable D call. The specimen comprised PBMCs, sampled from a glioma patient whose treatment included an IDH1 peptide vaccine. DNA of the CDR3: TGTGCCAGCTCACAAGGCCGCGATAATTCACCCCTCCACTTT. Amino acids: CASSQGRDNSPLHF.